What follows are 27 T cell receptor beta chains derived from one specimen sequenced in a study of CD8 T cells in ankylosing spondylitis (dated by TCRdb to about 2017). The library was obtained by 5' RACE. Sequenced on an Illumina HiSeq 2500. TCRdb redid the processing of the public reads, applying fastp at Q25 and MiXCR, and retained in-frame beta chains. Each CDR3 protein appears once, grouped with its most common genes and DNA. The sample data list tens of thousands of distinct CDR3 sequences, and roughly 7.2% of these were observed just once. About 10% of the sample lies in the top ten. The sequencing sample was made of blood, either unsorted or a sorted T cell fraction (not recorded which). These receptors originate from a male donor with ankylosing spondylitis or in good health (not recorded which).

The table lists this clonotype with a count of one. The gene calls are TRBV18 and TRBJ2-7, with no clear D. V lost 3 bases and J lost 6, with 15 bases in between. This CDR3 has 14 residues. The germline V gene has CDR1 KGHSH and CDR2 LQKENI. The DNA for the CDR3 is TGTGCCAGCTCACCGCCGGGCCTAAACTGCGAGCAGTACTTC. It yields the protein CASSPPGLNCEQYF.

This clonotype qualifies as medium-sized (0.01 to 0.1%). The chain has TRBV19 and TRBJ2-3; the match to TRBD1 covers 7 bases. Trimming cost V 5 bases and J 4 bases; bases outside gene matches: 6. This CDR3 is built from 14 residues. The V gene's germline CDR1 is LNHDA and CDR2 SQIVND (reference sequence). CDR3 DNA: TGTGCCAGTAGTCCGAGAACAGGGGCAGATACGCAGTATTTT. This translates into CASSPRTGADTQYF.

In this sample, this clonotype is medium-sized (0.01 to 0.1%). In nucleotides, the CDR3 is TGCAGCGTTGTCCGGCTGGAGACCCAGTACTTC. It codes for CSVVRLETQYF. V and J are TRBV29-1 and TRBJ2-5; D gene uncertain. The germline CDR1 and CDR2 sequences are SQVTM and ANQGSEA. Trimming removed 4 bases from V and 5 bases from J, with 8 bases in between. The CDR3 has 11 amino acids.

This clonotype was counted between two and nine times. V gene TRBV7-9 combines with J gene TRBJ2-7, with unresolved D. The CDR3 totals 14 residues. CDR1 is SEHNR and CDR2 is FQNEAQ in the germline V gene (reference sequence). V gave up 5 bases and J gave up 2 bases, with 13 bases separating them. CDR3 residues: CASSPAPRPYEQYF. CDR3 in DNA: TGTGCCAGCAGCCCAGCCCCCCGTCCCTACGAGCAGTACTTC.

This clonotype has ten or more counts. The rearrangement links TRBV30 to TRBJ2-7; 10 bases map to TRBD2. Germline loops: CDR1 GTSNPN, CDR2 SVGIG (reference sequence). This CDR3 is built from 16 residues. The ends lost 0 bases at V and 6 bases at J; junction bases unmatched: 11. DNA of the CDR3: TGTGCCTGGAGTGTAGGCTCTAGCGGGAGCCCTCGCGAGCAGTACTTC. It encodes CAWSVGSSGSPREQYF.

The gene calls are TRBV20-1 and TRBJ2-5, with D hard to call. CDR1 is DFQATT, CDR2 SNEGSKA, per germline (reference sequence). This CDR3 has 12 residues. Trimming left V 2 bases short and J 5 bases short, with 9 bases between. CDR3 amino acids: CSARHMGETQYF. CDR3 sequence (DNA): TGCAGTGCTAGACACATGGGGGAGACCCAGTACTTC.

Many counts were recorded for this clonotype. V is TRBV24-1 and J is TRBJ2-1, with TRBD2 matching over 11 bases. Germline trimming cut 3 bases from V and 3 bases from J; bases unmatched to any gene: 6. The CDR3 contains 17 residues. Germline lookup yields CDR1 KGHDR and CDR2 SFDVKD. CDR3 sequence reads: CATSDPTSGKGYNEQFF. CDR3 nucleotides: TGTGCCACCAGTGATCCGACTAGCGGGAAAGGCTACAATGAGCAGTTCTTC.

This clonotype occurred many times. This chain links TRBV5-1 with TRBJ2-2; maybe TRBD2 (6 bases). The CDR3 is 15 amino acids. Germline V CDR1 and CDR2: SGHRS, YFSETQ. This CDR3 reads CATSWGGPNTGELFF. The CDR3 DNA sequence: TGCGCAACCTCGTGGGGAGGACCAAACACCGGGGAGCTGTTTTTT.

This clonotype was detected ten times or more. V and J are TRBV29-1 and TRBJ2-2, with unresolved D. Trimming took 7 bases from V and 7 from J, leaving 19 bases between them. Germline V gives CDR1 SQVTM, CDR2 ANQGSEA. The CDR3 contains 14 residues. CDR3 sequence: CSAKMGSLVGELFF. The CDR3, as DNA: TGCAGCGCTAAAATGGGGTCGTTGGTCGGGGAGCTGTTTTTT.

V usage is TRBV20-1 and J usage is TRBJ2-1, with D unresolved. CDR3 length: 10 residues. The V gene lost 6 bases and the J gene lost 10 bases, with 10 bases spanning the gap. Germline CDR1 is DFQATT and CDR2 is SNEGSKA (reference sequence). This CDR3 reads CSATEQEQFF. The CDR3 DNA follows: TGCAGTGCGACCGAACAGGAGCAGTTCTTC.

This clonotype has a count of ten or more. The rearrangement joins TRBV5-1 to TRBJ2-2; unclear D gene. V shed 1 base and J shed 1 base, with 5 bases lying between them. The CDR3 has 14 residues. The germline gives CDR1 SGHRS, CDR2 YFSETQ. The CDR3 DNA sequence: TGCGCCAGCAGCTTGCACGGGAACACCGGGGAGCTGTTTTTT. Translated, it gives CASSLHGNTGELFF.

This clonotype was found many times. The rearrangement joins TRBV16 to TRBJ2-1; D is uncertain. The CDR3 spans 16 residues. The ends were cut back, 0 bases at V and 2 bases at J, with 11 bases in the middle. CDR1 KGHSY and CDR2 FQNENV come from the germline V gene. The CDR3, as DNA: TGTGCCAGCAGCCAATCAAGAGCGTACCCCTACAATGAGCAGTTCTTC. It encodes CASSQSRAYPYNEQFF.

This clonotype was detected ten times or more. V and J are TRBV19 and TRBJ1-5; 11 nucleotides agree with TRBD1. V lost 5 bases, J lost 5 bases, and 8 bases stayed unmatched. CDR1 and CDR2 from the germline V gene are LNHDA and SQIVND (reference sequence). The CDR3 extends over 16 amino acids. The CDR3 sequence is CASSLLPGQGDQPQHF. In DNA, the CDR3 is TGTGCCAGTAGTCTACTACCGGGACAGGGGGATCAGCCCCAGCATTTT.

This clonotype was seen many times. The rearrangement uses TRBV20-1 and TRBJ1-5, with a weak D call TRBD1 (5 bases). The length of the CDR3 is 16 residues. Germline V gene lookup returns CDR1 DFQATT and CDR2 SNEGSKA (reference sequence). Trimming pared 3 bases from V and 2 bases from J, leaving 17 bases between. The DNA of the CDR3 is TGCAGTGCTAGCCGCCCCAGGGACTGGGGCAATCAGCCCCAGCATTTT. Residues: CSASRPRDWGNQPQHF.

CDR3 protein: CASSYSRPTPPPDTQYF. CDR3 sequence (DNA): TGTGCCAGCAGTTACTCGAGGCCTACCCCCCCTCCAGATACGCAGTATTTT. The chain is built from TRBV6-5 and TRBJ2-3; D call uncertain. V was cut by 0 bases and J by 4 bases, with 17 bases left in between. Per the germline V gene, CDR1 is MNHEY and CDR2 is SVGAGI. The CDR3 runs 17 residues.

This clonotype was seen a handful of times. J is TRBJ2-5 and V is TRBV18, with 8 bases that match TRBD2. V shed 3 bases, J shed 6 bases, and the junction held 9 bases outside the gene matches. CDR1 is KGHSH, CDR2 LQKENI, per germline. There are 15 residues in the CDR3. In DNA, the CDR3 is TGTGCCAGCTCACCTGTTACCGGGAGGGCACAGACCCAGTACTTC. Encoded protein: CASSPVTGRAQTQYF.

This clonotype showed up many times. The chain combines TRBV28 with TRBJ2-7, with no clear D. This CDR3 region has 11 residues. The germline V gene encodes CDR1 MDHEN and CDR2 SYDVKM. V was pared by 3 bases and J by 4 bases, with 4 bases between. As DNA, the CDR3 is TGTGCCAGCAGTTTTGTTTACGAGCAGTACTTC. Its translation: CASSFVYEQYF.

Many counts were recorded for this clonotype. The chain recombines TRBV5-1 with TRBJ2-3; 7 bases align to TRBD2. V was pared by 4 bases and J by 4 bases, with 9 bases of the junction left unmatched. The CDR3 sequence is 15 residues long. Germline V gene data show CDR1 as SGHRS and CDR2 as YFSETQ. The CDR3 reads CASSTGGGSADTQYF. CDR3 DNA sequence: TGCGCCAGCAGCACCGGTGGCGGGAGTGCAGATACGCAGTATTTT.

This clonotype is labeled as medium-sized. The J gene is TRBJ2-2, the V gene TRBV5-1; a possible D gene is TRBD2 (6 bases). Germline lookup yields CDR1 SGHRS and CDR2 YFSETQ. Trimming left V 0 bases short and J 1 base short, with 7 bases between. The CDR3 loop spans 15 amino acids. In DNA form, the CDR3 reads TGCGCCAGCAGCTTGGACGGGAGGAACACCGGGGAGCTGTTTTTT. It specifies CASSLDGRNTGELFF.

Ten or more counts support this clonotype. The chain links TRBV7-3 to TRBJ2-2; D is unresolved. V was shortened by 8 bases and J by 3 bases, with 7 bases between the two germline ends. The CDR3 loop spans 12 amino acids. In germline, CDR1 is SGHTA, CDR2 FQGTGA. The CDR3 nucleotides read TGTGCCAGCCAGAAGGACACCGGGGAGCTGTTTTTT. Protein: CASQKDTGELFF. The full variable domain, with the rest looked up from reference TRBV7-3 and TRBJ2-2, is GAGVSQTPSNKVTEKGKYVELRCDPISGHTALYWYRQSLGQGPEFLIYFQGTGAADDSGLPNDRFFAVRPEGSVSTLKIQRTERGDSAVYLCASQKDTGELFFGEGSRLTVL.

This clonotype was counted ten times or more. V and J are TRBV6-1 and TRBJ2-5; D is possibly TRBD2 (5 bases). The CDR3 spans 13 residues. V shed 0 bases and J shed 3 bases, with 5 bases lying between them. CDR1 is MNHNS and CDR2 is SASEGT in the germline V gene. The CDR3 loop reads CASSEAEEETQYF. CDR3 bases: TGTGCCAGCAGTGAAGCGGAGGAAGAGACCCAGTACTTC.

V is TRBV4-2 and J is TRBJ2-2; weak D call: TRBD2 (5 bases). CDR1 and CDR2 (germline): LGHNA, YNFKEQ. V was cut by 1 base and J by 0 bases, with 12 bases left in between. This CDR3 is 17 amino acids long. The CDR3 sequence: CASSQGDWEPNTGELFF. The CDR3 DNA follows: TGTGCCAGCAGCCAAGGGGATTGGGAGCCGAACACCGGGGAGCTGTTTTTT.

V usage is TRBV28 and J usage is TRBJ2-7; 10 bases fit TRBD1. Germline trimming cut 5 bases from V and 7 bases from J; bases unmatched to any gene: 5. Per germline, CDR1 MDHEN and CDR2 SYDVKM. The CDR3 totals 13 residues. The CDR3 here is CASSRQGAEEQYF. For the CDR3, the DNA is TGTGCCAGCAGTCGACAGGGGGCGGAAGAGCAGTACTTC.

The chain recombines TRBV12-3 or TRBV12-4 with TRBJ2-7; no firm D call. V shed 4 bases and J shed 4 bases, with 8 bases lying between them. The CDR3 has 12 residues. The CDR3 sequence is CASSSGPYEQYF. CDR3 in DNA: TGTGCCAGCAGTTCCGGGCCATACGAGCAGTACTTC.

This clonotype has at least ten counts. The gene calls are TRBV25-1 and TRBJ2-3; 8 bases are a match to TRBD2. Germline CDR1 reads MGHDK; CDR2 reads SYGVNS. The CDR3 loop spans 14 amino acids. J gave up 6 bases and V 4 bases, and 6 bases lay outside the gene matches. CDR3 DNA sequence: TGTGCCAGCAGTGTGTGGGGGACTAGGGATACGCAGTATTTT. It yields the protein CASSVWGTRDTQYF.

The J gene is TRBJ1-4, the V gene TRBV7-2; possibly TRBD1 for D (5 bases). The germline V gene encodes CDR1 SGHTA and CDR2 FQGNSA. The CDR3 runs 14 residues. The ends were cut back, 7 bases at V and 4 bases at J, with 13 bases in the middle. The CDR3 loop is CASNPGRLNEKLFF. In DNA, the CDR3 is TGTGCCAGCAACCCGGGACGGCTTAATGAAAAACTGTTTTTT.

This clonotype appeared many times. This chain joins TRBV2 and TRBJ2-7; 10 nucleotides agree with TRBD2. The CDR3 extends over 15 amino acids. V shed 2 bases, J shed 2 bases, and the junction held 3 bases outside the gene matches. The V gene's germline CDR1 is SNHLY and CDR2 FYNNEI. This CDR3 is CASSEMLAGAYEQYF. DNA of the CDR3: TGTGCCAGCAGTGAAATGCTAGCGGGAGCCTACGAGCAGTACTTC.